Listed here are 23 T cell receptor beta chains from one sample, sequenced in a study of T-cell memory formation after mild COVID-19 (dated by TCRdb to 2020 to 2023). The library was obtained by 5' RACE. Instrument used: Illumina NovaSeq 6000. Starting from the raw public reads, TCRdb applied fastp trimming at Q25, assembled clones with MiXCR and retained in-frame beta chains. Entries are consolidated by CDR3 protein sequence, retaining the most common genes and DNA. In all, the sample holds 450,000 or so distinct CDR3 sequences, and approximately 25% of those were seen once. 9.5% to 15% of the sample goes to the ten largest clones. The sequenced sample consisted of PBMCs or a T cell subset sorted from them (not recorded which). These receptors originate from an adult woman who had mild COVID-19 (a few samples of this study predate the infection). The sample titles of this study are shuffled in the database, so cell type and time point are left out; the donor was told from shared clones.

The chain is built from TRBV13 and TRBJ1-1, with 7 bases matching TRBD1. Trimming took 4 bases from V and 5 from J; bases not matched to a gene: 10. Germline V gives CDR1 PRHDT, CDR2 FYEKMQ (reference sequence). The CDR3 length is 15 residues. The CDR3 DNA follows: TGTGCCAGCAGCTCAGGGGGGCAAGGTGGGACTGAAGCTTTCTTT. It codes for CASSSGGQGGTEAFF.

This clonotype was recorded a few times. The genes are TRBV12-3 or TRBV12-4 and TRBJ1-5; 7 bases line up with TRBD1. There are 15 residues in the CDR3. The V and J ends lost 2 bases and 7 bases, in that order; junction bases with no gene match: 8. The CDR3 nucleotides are TGTGCCAGCAGTTTACGAGGGGGCGGTAAGCAGCCCCAGCATTTT. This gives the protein CASSLRGGGKQPQHF.

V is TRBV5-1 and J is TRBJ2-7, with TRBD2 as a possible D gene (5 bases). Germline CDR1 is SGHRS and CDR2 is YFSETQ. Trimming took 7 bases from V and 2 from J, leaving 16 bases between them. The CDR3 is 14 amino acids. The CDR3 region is CASAWVFGTYEQYF. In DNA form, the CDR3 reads TGCGCCAGCGCTTGGGTATTCGGGACCTACGAGCAGTACTTC.

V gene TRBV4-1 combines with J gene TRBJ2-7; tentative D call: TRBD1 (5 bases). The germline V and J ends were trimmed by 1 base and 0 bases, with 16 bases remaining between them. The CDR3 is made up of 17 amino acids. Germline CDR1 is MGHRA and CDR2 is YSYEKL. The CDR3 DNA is TGCGCCAGCAGCCAAGCTACTGGGGCCAAAAGCTCCTACGAGCAGTACTTC. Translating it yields CASSQATGAKSSYEQYF.

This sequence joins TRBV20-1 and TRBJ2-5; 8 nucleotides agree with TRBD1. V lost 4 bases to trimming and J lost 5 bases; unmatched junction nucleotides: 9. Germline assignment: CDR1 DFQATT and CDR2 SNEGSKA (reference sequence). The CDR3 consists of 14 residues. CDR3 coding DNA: TGCAGTGCTAAGACGGGACAGGTGGGGGAGACCCAGTACTTC. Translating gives CSAKTGQVGETQYF.

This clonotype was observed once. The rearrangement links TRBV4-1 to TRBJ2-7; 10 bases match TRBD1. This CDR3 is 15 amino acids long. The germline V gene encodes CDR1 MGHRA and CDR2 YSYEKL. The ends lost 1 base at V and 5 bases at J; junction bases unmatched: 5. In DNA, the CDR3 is TGCGCCAGCAGCCAAGGACAGGGGGCGATCCACGAGCAGTACTTC. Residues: CASSQGQGAIHEQYF.

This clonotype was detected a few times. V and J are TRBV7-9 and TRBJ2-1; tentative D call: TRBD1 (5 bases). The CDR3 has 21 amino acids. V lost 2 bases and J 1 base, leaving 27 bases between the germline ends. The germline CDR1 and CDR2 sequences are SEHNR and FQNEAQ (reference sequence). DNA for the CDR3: TGTGCCAGCAGCTTAAATCGGGCCGAGGAATCCGGTAGGGGATCCTACAATGAGCAGTTCTTC. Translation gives CASSLNRAEESGRGSYNEQFF.

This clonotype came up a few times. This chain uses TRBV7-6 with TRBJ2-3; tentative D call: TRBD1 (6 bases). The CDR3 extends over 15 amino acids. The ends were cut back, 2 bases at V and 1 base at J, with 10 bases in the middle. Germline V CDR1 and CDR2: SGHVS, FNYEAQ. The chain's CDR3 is CASSLRGYRTDTQYF. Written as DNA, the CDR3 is TGTGCCAGCAGCTTAAGGGGGTACCGCACAGATACGCAGTATTTT.

The CDR3 region has the DNA TGTGCCAGCACCACAAGACAGGGCTACGAGCAGTACTTC. Protein: CASTTRQGYEQYF. The V and J genes are TRBV12-3 or TRBV12-4 and TRBJ2-7; 7 nucleotides line up with TRBD1. Losses at the gene ends were 7 bases for V and 3 bases for J; bases not matched to a gene: 6. The CDR3 is 13 amino acids.

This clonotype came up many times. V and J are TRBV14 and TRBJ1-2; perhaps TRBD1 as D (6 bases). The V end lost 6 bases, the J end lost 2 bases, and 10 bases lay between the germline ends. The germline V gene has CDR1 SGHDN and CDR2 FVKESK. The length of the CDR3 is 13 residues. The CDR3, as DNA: TGTGCCAGCAGTCGAGACAGGAACTATGGCTACACCTTC. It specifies CASSRDRNYGYTF.

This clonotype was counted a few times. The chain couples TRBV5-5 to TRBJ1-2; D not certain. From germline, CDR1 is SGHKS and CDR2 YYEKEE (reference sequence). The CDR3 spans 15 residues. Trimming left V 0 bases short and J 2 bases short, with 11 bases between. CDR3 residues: CASSLGLVVNYGYTF. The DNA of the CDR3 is TGTGCCAGCAGCTTGGGACTGGTTGTGAACTATGGCTACACCTTC. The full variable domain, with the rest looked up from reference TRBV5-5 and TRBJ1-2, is DAGVTQSPTHLIKTRGQQVTLRCSPISGHKSVSWYQQVLGQGPQFIFQYYEKEERGRGNFPDRFSARQFPNYSSELNVNALLLGDSALYLCASSLGLVVNYGYTFGSGTRLTVV.

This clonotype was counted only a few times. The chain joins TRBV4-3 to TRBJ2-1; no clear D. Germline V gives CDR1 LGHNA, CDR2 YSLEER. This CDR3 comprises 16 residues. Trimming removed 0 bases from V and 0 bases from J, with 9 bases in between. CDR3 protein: CASSQDRYSSYNEQFF. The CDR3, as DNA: TGCGCCAGCAGCCAAGATCGGTACAGCTCCTACAATGAGCAGTTCTTC.

CDR3 nucleotides: TGCGCCAGCAGCGGACTAGCGGGAGGTAACCCCAATGAGCAGTTCTTC. Protein product: CASSGLAGGNPNEQFF. This chain joins TRBV5-1 and TRBJ2-1, with 14 bases identical to TRBD2. This CDR3 region has 16 residues. CDR1 SGHRS and CDR2 YFSETQ come from the germline V gene. Trimming at V came to 4 bases and at J to 6 bases, leaving 6 bases not matched to a gene.

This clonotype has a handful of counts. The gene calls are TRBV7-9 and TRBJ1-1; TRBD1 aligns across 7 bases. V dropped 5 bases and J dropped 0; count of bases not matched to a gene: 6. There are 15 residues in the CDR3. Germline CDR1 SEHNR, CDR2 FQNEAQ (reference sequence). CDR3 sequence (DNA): TGTGCCAGCAGCAGACAGGGAAAGATGAACACTGAAGCTTTCTTT. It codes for CASSRQGKMNTEAFF.

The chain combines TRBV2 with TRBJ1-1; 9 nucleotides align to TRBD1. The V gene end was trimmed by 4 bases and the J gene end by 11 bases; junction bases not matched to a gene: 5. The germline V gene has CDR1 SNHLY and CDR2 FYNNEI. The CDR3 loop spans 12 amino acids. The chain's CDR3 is CASSVGDRAAFF. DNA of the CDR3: TGTGCCAGCAGTGTCGGGGACAGGGCTGCTTTCTTT.

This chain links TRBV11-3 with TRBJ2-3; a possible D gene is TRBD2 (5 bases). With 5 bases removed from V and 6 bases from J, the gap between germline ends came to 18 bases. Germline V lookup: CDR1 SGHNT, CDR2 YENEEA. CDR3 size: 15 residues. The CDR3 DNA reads TGTGCCAGCAGCAACGAGGGAAACCTCCGGGATACGCAGTATTTT. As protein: CASSNEGNLRDTQYF. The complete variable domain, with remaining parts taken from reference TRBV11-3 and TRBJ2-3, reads EAGVVQSPRYKIIEKKQPVAFWCNPISGHNTLYWYLQNLGQGPELLIRYENEEAVDDSQLPKDRFSAERLKGVDSTLKIQPAELGDSAVYLCASSNEGNLRDTQYFGPGTRLTVL.

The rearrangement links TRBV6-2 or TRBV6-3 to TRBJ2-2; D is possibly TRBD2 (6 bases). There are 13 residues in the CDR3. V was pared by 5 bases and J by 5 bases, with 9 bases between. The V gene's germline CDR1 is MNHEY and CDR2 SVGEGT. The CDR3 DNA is TGTGCCAGCAGTACTAGCCAGACCGGGGAGCTGTTTTTT. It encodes CASSTSQTGELFF.

Here the CDR3 reads CATSRGPEDLLGETQYF. CDR3 bases: TGTGCCACCAGCAGGGGCCCCGAGGACCTCCTCGGGGAGACCCAGTACTTC. The chain recombines TRBV15 with TRBJ2-5; D not resolved. The CDR3 has 17 amino acids. Trimming left V 3 bases short and J 5 bases short, with 22 bases between. Germline V lookup: CDR1 LNHNV, CDR2 YYDKDF (reference sequence).

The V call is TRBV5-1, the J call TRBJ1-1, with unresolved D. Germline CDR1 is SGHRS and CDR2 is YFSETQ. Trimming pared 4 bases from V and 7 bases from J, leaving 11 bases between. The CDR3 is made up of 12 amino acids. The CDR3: CASSPDGNEAFF. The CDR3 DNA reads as TGCGCCAGCAGCCCGGACGGGAATGAAGCTTTCTTT.

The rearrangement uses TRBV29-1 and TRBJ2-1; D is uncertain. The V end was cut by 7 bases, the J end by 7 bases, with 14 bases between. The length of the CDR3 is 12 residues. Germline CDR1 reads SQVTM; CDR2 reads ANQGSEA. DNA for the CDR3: TGCAGCGCCGTCCCAGAGTGGAATGAGCAGTTCTTC. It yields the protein CSAVPEWNEQFF.

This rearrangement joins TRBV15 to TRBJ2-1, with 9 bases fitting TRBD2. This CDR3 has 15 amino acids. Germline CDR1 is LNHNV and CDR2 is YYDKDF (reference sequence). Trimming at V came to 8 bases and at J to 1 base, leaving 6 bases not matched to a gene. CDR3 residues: CATQREVSSYNEQFF. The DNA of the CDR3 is TGTGCCACCCAGCGGGAGGTGTCATCCTACAATGAGCAGTTCTTC.

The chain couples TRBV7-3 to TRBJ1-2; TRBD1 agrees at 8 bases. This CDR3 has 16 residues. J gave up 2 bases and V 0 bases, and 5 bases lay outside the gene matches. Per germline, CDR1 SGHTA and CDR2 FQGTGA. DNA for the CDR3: TGTGCCAGCAGCTTAACCCCGACAGGGGTCAACTATGGCTACACCTTC. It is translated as CASSLTPTGVNYGYTF.

Here the CDR3 DNA reads TGCAGCGCGGGGACAGCTCGCAATCAGCCCCAGCATTTT. Translated: CSAGTARNQPQHF. This chain links TRBV29-1 with TRBJ1-5; TRBD1 agrees at 7 bases. Trimming at V came to 7 bases and at J to 2 bases, leaving 5 bases not matched to a gene. Germline CDR1 and CDR2: SQVTM and ANQGSEA. The CDR3 has 13 residues.